The rows below give T cell receptor beta chains drawn from one sample of a study of OX40 agonist ivuxolimab in advanced cancers. Method: immunoSEQ multiplex PCR; TCRdb's copy keeps in-frame clones and lacks some. The sample has nearly 70,000 clones; approximately 81% are singletons. Sample: CD4+ or CD8+ T cells sorted from blood, taken in a trial of the OX40 agonist ivuxolimab. The origin of the receptors is an adult with an advanced solid tumor such as melanoma, head and neck, liver or kidney cancer. Both conserved end residues are part of each CDR3. The order of the fields is J gene, D gene, V gene, clone size, CDR3 DNA, CDR3 protein. A D gene is named only where the DNA matches it firmly. Clone size is stated in some rows and not others, as once, few, many or a class when expanded.

j_gene: TRBJ1-2; d_gene: -; v_gene: TRBV28; abundance: -; CDR3nt: TGTGCCAGCAGTCCCCCAGGGGCGTTGGGCTACACCTTC; CDR3aa: CASSPPGALGYTF
j_gene: TRBJ2-1; d_gene: TRBD2; v_gene: TRBV6-4; abundance: -; CDR3nt: TGTGCCAGCAGTGAATCGAGGTATTGGGGGAGGGCGGATGAGCAGTTCTTC; CDR3aa: CASSESRYWGRADEQFF
j_gene: TRBJ2-5; d_gene: -; v_gene: TRBV16; abundance: -; CDR3nt: TGTGCCAGCAGCCAATGGGCCATCCAAGAGACCCAGTACTTC; CDR3aa: CASSQWAIQETQYF
j_gene: TRBJ2-1; d_gene: -; v_gene: TRBV18; abundance: -; CDR3nt: TGTGCCAGCTCCTTACGAGGGGCGGGTTACAATGAGCAGTTCTTC; CDR3aa: CASSLRGAGYNEQFF
j_gene: TRBJ2-2; d_gene: TRBD2; v_gene: TRBV10-3; abundance: -; CDR3nt: TGTGCCATCAGGAGCGGGGCGACGAACACCGGGGAGCTGTTTTTT; CDR3aa: CAIRSGATNTGELFF
j_gene: TRBJ2-7; d_gene: -; v_gene: TRBV10-3; abundance: -; CDR3nt: TGTGCCATCAGTCCAAACATGTACGAGCAGTACTTC; CDR3aa: CAISPNMYEQYF
j_gene: TRBJ2-7; d_gene: TRBD2; v_gene: TRBV6-5; abundance: -; CDR3nt: TGTGCCAGCAGTTACGGGGCGGGAGTGGGCGAGCAGTACTTC; CDR3aa: CASSYGAGVGEQYF
j_gene: TRBJ1-2; d_gene: -; v_gene: TRBV18; abundance: -; CDR3nt: TGTGCCAGCTCACCAGTGGTCCTAAGAGGCTACACCTTC; CDR3aa: CASSPVVLRGYTF
j_gene: TRBJ2-1; d_gene: -; v_gene: TRBV7-9; abundance: -; CDR3nt: TGTGCCAGCAGCTTATCAGGGAACGCCTACAATGAGCAGTTCTTC; CDR3aa: CASSLSGNAYNEQFF
j_gene: TRBJ2-7; d_gene: TRBD1; v_gene: TRBV28; abundance: -; CDR3nt: TGTGCCATAAGGACAGGTTCCTACGAGCAGTACTTC; CDR3aa: CAIRTGSYEQYF
j_gene: TRBJ2-5; d_gene: TRBD1; v_gene: TRBV9; abundance: -; CDR3nt: TGTGCCAGCAGCGTAAGGGGGCTAGGAGAGACCCAGTACTTC; CDR3aa: CASSVRGLGETQYF
j_gene: TRBJ1-4; d_gene: -; v_gene: TRBV6-5; abundance: few; CDR3nt: TGTGCCAGCAGCTCTCCGGAACGCAATGAAAAACTGTTTTTT; CDR3aa: CASSSPERNEKLFF
j_gene: TRBJ1-1; d_gene: -; v_gene: TRBV14; abundance: -; CDR3nt: TGTGCCAGCAGCCAAGGTCCAGGGCCTGAAGCTTTCTTT; CDR3aa: CASSQGPGPEAFF
j_gene: TRBJ1-1; d_gene: -; v_gene: TRBV5-5; abundance: -; CDR3nt: TGTGCCAGCAGCTTGGTAGTCCCAGGCAGAACTGAAGCTTTCTTT; CDR3aa: CASSLVVPGRTEAFF
j_gene: TRBJ1-6; d_gene: TRBD1; v_gene: TRBV10-2; abundance: -; CDR3nt: TGCGCCAGCAGTGAGTGGAGACAGGGGGATTCACCCCTCCACTTT; CDR3aa: CASSEWRQGDSPLHF
j_gene: TRBJ2-5; d_gene: -; v_gene: TRBV10-3; abundance: few; CDR3nt: TGTGCCATCTCTAGCGCGATCCAAGAGACCCAGTACTTC; CDR3aa: CAISSAIQETQYF
j_gene: TRBJ2-5; d_gene: -; v_gene: TRBV18; abundance: -; CDR3nt: TGTGCCAGCTCTCCTCCTAGGACCTCTCTCCAAGAGACCCAGTACTTC; CDR3aa: CASSPPRTSLQETQYF
j_gene: TRBJ2-5; d_gene: -; v_gene: TRBV5-6; abundance: few; CDR3nt: TGTGCCAGCAGCCCCCCGGCCCGAGTCTGGGCCCAGTACTTC; CDR3aa: CASSPPARVWAQYF
j_gene: TRBJ1-4; d_gene: -; v_gene: TRBV10-3; abundance: -; CDR3nt: TGTGCCATCAGTGAGCGAACCGATGAAAAACTGTTTTTT; CDR3aa: CAISERTDEKLFF
j_gene: TRBJ2-7; d_gene: -; v_gene: TRBV7-7; abundance: -; CDR3nt: TGTGCTAGCAGCCCAAGGCTCTCCGGACCCTACGAGCAGTACTTC; CDR3aa: CASSPRLSGPYEQYF
j_gene: TRBJ1-3; d_gene: -; v_gene: TRBV5-5; abundance: -; CDR3nt: TGTGCCAGCAGCTTGGCGGCGAACTCTGGAAACACCATATATTTT; CDR3aa: CASSLAANSGNTIYF
j_gene: TRBJ1-6; d_gene: -; v_gene: TRBV7-2; abundance: -; CDR3nt: TGTGCCAGCAGCCTCCGACAGGAAACACCCCTCCACTTT; CDR3aa: CASSLRQETPLHF
j_gene: TRBJ1-4; d_gene: -; v_gene: TRBV7-8; abundance: -; CDR3nt: TGTGCCAGCAGTTTTTTAGAGGGGCGGACAAATGAAAAACTGTTTTTT; CDR3aa: CASSFLEGRTNEKLFF
j_gene: TRBJ2-5; d_gene: -; v_gene: TRBV6-5; abundance: -; CDR3nt: TGTGCCAGCAACCCAAGGGGGGCGCAGGAGACCCAGTACTTC; CDR3aa: CASNPRGAQETQYF
j_gene: TRBJ2-2; d_gene: TRBD1; v_gene: TRBV5-1; abundance: -; CDR3nt: TGCGCCAGCAGGATTGTCTTGGACAGGGTTCGCACCGGGGAGCTGTTTTTT; CDR3aa: CASRIVLDRVRTGELFF
j_gene: TRBJ1-2; d_gene: TRBD1; v_gene: TRBV19; abundance: -; CDR3nt: TGTGCCAGTACCGACAGGGATGGCTACACCTTC; CDR3aa: CASTDRDGYTF
j_gene: TRBJ2-7; d_gene: -; v_gene: TRBV29-1; abundance: -; CDR3nt: TGCAGCGTTGTGAACAACTACGAGCAGTACTTC; CDR3aa: CSVVNNYEQYF
j_gene: TRBJ1-2; d_gene: -; v_gene: TRBV19; abundance: -; CDR3nt: TGTGCCAGTAGTATTTACAGGGAAATCTATGGCTACACCTTC; CDR3aa: CASSIYREIYGYTF
j_gene: TRBJ2-7; d_gene: -; v_gene: TRBV19; abundance: -; CDR3nt: TGTGCCAGTAGTATTAGTCAGGGGGGGACCTACGAGCAGTACTTC; CDR3aa: CASSISQGGTYEQYF
j_gene: TRBJ1-1; d_gene: -; v_gene: TRBV27; abundance: -; CDR3nt: TGTGCCAGCAGTCCCCGTGGGGGTGAAGCTTTCTTT; CDR3aa: CASSPRGGEAFF
j_gene: TRBJ1-3; d_gene: -; v_gene: TRBV25-1; abundance: -; CDR3nt: TGTGCCACTACTAAGTTGGGTGCGGGAACAGCGGAAGACACCATATATTTT; CDR3aa: CATTKLGAGTAEDTIYF
j_gene: TRBJ1-1; d_gene: -; v_gene: TRBV5-4; abundance: -; CDR3nt: TGTGCCAGCAGCTGGGGTTTTGCAGGGGACTTGAACACTGAAGCTTTCTTT; CDR3aa: CASSWGFAGDLNTEAFF
j_gene: TRBJ2-1; d_gene: -; v_gene: TRBV5-6; abundance: few; CDR3nt: TGTGCCAGCAGTGCGCAGGGGGGCTTCAATGAGCAGTTCTTC; CDR3aa: CASSAQGGFNEQFF
j_gene: TRBJ1-2; d_gene: TRBD1; v_gene: TRBV28; abundance: few; CDR3nt: TGTGCCAGCAGTTTTTATCCCGAGGACAGGGCCATCCTCTTC; CDR3aa: CASSFYPEDRAILF
j_gene: TRBJ1-1; d_gene: -; v_gene: TRBV2; abundance: -; CDR3nt: TGTGCCAGCGGTGGGGTGACGAACACTGAAGCTTTCTTT; CDR3aa: CASGGVTNTEAFF
j_gene: TRBJ2-2; d_gene: -; v_gene: TRBV4-3; abundance: -; CDR3nt: TGCGCCAGCAGCCAAGAGGACAGCCGAGGAGACACCGGGGAGCTGTTTTTT; CDR3aa: CASSQEDSRGDTGELFF
j_gene: TRBJ2-1; d_gene: TRBD1; v_gene: TRBV7-9; abundance: -; CDR3nt: TGTGCCAGCAGCAGACAGGGGCGGGGTTGGGAGCAGTTCTTC; CDR3aa: CASSRQGRGWEQFF
j_gene: TRBJ2-1; d_gene: TRBD1; v_gene: TRBV2; abundance: -; CDR3nt: TGTGCCAGCAGTGAATCCTCAGGGGGCCCCTACAATGAGCAGTTCTTC; CDR3aa: CASSESSGGPYNEQFF
j_gene: TRBJ1-3; d_gene: -; v_gene: TRBV11-3; abundance: -; CDR3nt: TGTGCCAGCAGCTTATCAGGTTCTGGAAACACCATATATTTT; CDR3aa: CASSLSGSGNTIYF
j_gene: TRBJ2-2; d_gene: TRBD1; v_gene: TRBV5-4; abundance: -; CDR3nt: TGTGCCAGCAGCCTTCAGACAGGGGGGAACACCGGGGAGCTGTTTTTT; CDR3aa: CASSLQTGGNTGELFF
j_gene: TRBJ2-3; d_gene: TRBD2; v_gene: TRBV4-2; abundance: few; CDR3nt: TGTGCCAGCAGCCAAGCCGGGACTAGCGGCACAGATACGCAGTATTTT; CDR3aa: CASSQAGTSGTDTQYF
j_gene: TRBJ2-7; d_gene: -; v_gene: TRBV7-9; abundance: -; CDR3nt: TGTGCCAGCAGCTTATCCGCGCCGACAGGTTCCTACGAGCAGTACTTC; CDR3aa: CASSLSAPTGSYEQYF
j_gene: TRBJ1-1; d_gene: TRBD1; v_gene: TRBV6-5; abundance: once; CDR3nt: TGTGCCAGCAGTTACACAGGGGCAACTGAAGCTTTCTTT; CDR3aa: CASSYTGATEAFF